This T cell receptor beta chain came from a study of metastatic and nonmetastatic thyroid tumors (dated by TCRdb to between 2020 and 2021). Regarding the study in general: The researchers compared repertoires between peripheral blood samples and tumor or nodule tissue samples from patients with malignant or benign thyroid disease.

This clone has at least ten counts. Its antigen is currently not known. No base-level quality is on record; no much larger clone is a single base apart. The germline V and J ends show losses of 5 bases and 0 bases respectively, and no gene match explains 6 bases of the junction. The germline V gene gives CDR1 as MNHNS and CDR2 as SASEGT. The CDR3 runs 16 amino acids, cysteine and phenylalanine included. Of all the DNA, just the CDR3 is kept, 48 bases in frame from base 1. Paper-wide results and their limitations: In both blood and tumor samples, malignant tumors were reported to have significantly higher TCR beta diversity than benign nodules.

Before undergoing thyroid surgery, none of the patients had been given any kind of treatment. Patient clinical samples collected from about 2011 to 2018 were retrospectively analysed using T-cell receptor beta sequencing. Libraries were built with PCR. TCRdb shows the sequencer as Illumina HiSeq 4000. High-throughput sequencing was used to profile the CDR3 region of the TCR beta-chain in every patient. The paper's data handling went like this. The researchers built a classifier to tell apart papillary thyroid cancer patients with distant metastasis, based on CDR3 differences among clinicopathological groups. The Shannon index was used to assess repertoire diversity, and the Morisita-Horn index was used to assess tumor-blood repertoire similarity. TCRdb's own reprocessing of the public reads used fastp at Q25 and MiXCR and kept productive beta chains. The V and J calls were not made by the authors but by TCRdb's processing. This sample holds about 59,000 clones; 15% to 20% were observed only once. The ten largest clones take up roughly a tenth of the sample.

The chain was built from TRBV6-1 and TRBJ2-3; TRBD1 aligns with 9 central bases. Material for sequencing was blood. The TCR was taken from a male donor with papillary thyroid cancer or a benign thyroid nodule (not recorded which). Some clones in this sample may be carry-over from other donors' samples. The CDR3 amino acid sequence is: CASSFRQGESTDTQYF. The nucleotides read TGTGCCAGCAGTTTTCGACAGGGGGAAAGCACAGATACGCAGTATTTT.